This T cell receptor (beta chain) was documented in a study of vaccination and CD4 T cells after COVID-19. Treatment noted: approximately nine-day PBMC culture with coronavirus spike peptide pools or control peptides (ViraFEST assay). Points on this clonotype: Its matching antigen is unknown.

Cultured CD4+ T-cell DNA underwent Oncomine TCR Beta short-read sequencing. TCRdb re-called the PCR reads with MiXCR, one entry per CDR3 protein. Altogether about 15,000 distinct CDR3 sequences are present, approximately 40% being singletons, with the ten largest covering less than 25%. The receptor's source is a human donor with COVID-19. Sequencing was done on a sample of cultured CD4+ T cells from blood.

The CDR3 sequence: CARMVGWGNEQFF. The CDR3 DNA is TGTGCCAGAATGGTGGGTTGGGGCAATGAGCAGTTCTTC. The genes are TRBV7-2 and TRBJ2-1; D unresolved. V was shortened by 9 bases and J by 6 bases, with 15 bases between the two germline ends. The CDR3 loop spans 13 amino acids. CDR1 and CDR2 (germline): SGHTA, FQGNSA.